This T cell receptor (beta chain) was identified in a study of CD8+ T cells in alopecia areata. Overall study results and limits: Normal skin's resident alphabeta T cells are sequenced alongside lesional scalp T cells. Affected lesional scalp, above all in alopecia totalis/universalis, was more clonal than normal scalp. Mice showed TCR sharing more clearly than patients did, possibly owing to HLA.

Remarks on this clone: Antigen specificity is unknown.

Sequencing relied on a cDNA template that was reverse transcribed from extracted RNA. Method: immunoSEQ multiplex PCR; TCRdb's copy keeps in-frame clones and lacks some. This sample has 100,000 to 130,000 clones; 50% to 60% occur once, and the top ten carry 20% to 25%. The investigators collected lesional scalp punch biopsies and peripheral blood from alopecia areata patients. The specimen was NKG2D-low CD8+ T cells sorted from blood. The source of this sequence is a human donor with alopecia areata.

The CDR3 bases are TGTGCCATCAGGGGGACAGCGAGAAGCTCCTACAATGAGCAGTTCTTC. Translated: CAIRGTARSSYNEQFF. The J gene is TRBJ2-1, the V gene TRBV10-3; 7 positions agree with TRBD1. This CDR3 has 16 amino acids. V lost 6 bases, J lost 0 bases, and 8 bases stayed unmatched. CDR1 is ENHRY, CDR2 SYGVKD, per germline.